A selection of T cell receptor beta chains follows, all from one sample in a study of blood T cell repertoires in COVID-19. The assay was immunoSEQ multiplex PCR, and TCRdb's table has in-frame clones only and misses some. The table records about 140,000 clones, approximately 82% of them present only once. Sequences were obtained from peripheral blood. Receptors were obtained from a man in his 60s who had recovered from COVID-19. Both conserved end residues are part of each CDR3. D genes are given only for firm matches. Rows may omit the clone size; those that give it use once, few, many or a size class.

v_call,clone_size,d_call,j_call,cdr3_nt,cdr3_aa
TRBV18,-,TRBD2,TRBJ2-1,TGTGCCAGCTCACCAAGACCGGCAGCGGGGGGCGCTGAGCAGTTCTTC,CASSPRPAAGGAEQFF
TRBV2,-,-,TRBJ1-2,TGTGCCAGCAGTGGATTAGCTCGGGGTTTCTATGGCTACACCTTC,CASSGLARGFYGYTF
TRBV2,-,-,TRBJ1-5,TGTGCCAGCAGAAGCGACCGGAGGCCTGAGGGGCCCCAGCATTTT,CASRSDRRPEGPQHF
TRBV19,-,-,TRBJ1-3,TGTGCCAGTAGTCCCATACAGGGAATTACTGGAAACACCATATATTTT,CASSPIQGITGNTIYF
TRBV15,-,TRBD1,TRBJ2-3,TGTGCCACCAGCAGAGGGGGGACAGGGGCCACAGATACGCAGTATTTT,CATSRGGTGATDTQYF
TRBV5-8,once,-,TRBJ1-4,TGTGCCAGCAGCGCCAGGGGTCGGAAACTGTTTTTT,CASSARGRKLFF
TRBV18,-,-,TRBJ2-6,TGTGCCAGCTCACCTGGGGGGAGCTCTGGGGCCAACGTCCTGACTTTC,CASSPGGSSGANVLTF
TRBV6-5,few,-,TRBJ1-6,TGTGCCAGCAGTTACTCGGGGACACCGTATAATTCACCCCTCCACTTT,CASSYSGTPYNSPLHF
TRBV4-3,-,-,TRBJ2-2,TGCGCCAGCAGCCAAGACGCGGGTTGGGACACCGGGGAGCTGTTTTTT,CASSQDAGWDTGELFF
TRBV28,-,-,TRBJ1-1,TGTGCCAGCAGTTTCAGGGACACTGAAGCTTTCTTT,CASSFRDTEAFF
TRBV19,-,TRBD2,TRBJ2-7,TGTGCCAGTAGTATAGGAGCAGCGGGATACGAGCAGTACTTC,CASSIGAAGYEQYF
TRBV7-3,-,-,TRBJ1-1,TGTGCCAGCAGCTTTAACCTAGGCACTGAAGCTTTCTTT,CASSFNLGTEAFF
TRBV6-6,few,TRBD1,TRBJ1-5,TGTGCCAGCAGTCCATGGGGGGGACAGGGAGGCGAACAGCCCCAGCATTTT,CASSPWGGQGGEQPQHF
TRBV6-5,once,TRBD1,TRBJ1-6,TGTGCCGCATCACCGGGGACAGGGAATTCACCCCTCCACTTT,CAASPGTGNSPLHF
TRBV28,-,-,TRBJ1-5,TGTGCCAGCACGACGGGGGGCTATCAGCCCCAGCATTTT,CASTTGGYQPQHF
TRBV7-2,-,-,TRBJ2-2,TGTGCCAGCAGCTTAGCGCTTAGCGCCGGGGAGCTGTTTTTT,CASSLALSAGELFF
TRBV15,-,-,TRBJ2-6,TGTGCCACCAGCAGAGATCCCGGCTCTGGGGCCAACGTCCTGACTTTC,CATSRDPGSGANVLTF
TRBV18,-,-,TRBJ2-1,TGTGCCAGCTCACCGCGGGGTTCCTACAATGAGCAGTTCTTC,CASSPRGSYNEQFF
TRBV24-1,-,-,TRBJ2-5,TGTGCCACCAGTGCCGCGGGGCGGCAAGAGACCCAGTACTTC,CATSAAGRQETQYF
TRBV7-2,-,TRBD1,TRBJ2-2,TGTGCCAGCAGCTTAGTGGACAGGGGTGCCACCGGGGAGCTGTTTTTT,CASSLVDRGATGELFF
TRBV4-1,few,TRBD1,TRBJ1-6,TGCGCCAGCAGCTTTTCCGGGACAGGGGAATCACCCCTCCACTTT,CASSFSGTGESPLHF
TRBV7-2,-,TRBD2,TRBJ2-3,TGTGCCAGCAGCCCCCTAGCGGGGGGGTCAGATACGCAGTATTTT,CASSPLAGGSDTQYF
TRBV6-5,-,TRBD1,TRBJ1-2,TGTGCCAGCAGTTCACCCCGGACAGGGGCCTATGGCTACACCTTC,CASSSPRTGAYGYTF
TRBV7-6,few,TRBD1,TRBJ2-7,TGTGCCAGCAGCTTAGCGGCCCTACCCGGACAGGGGGTTGAGCAGTACTTC,CASSLAALPGQGVEQYF
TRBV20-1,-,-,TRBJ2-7,TGCAGTGCTAGTGCAGGGAGGTCCTACGAGCAGTACTTC,CSASAGRSYEQYF
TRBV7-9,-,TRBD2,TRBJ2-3,TGTGCCAGCAGCTTATTAGCCGGGGGAGGGGATACGCAGTATTTT,CASSLLAGGGDTQYF
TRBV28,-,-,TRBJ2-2,TGTGCCAGCAAACGTAACTCCCTATGGAGCACCGGGGAGCTGTTTTTT,CASKRNSLWSTGELFF
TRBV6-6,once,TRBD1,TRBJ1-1,TGTGCCAGCAGTTCCCTGGGACAGGGCCAACCTGAAGCTTTCTTT,CASSSLGQGQPEAFF
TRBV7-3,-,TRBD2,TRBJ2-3,TGTGCCAGCAGCTTACCCGGGGCCGGAAGCGGGGGGTCGGGTACGCAGTATTTT,CASSLPGAGSGGSGTQYF
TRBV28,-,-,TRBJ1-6,TGTGCCAGCAGCCGCCCCACAGGGAATAATTCACCCCTCCACTTT,CASSRPTGNNSPLHF
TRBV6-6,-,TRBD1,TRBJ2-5,TGTGCCAGCAGTTACTCCGGACAGGGGGCGTCGGAGACCCAGTACTTC,CASSYSGQGASETQYF
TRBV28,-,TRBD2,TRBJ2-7,TGTGCCAGCTCTAGGACGGGGGGGCTTCGCTACGAGCAGTACTTC,CASSRTGGLRYEQYF
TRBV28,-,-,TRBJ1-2,TGTGCCAGCAGTCGCCCGGGTCTCGTTTATGGCTACACCTTC,CASSRPGLVYGYTF
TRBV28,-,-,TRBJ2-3,TGTGCCACACTGGTTCCCACAGATACGCAGTATTTT,CATLVPTDTQYF
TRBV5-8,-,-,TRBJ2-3,TGTGCAAGCAAGGGGCGGGACCTCACAGATACGCAGTATTTT,CASKGRDLTDTQYF
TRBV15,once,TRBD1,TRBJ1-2,TGTGCCACCAGCAGAGATCTGAACAGGGGGTATGGCTACACCTTC,CATSRDLNRGYGYTF
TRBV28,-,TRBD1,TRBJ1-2,TGTGCCAGCAGTTTTACAGGGGGTGGGAGAGGCTACACCTTC,CASSFTGGGRGYTF
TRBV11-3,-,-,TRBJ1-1,TGTGCCAGCAGCGCGGATGCAGGGCCGGACACTGAAGCTTTCTTT,CASSADAGPDTEAFF
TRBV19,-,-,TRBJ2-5,TGTGCCAGTAGTATGACCGGGGTCCAAGAGACCCAGTACTTC,CASSMTGVQETQYF
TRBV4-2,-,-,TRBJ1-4,TGTGCCAGCAGCCGAGCGGCAGCAACTAATGAAAAACTGTTTTTT,CASSRAAATNEKLFF
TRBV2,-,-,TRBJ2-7,TGTGCCAGCAGTGGGGGTGGACTGAAATCCTACGAGCAGTACTTC,CASSGGGLKSYEQYF
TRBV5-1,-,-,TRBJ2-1,TGCGCCAGCAGCTCCTCAGGGGACGGGTACAATGAGCAGTTCTTC,CASSSSGDGYNEQFF
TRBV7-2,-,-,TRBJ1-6,TGTGCCAGCAGCTCCCAACAGGGCTCCTATAATTCACCCCTCCACTTT,CASSSQQGSYNSPLHF
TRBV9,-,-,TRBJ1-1,TGTGCCAGCAGCGTAGCTACGGGCACTGAAGCTTTCTTT,CASSVATGTEAFF
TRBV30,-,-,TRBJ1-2,TGTGCCTGGAGTGTAGCGACGGAGGATGGCTACACCTTC,CAWSVATEDGYTF
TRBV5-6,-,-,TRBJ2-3,TGTGCCAGCAGCTTGCGGGTCGCCGGCTCCACAGATACGCAGTATTTT,CASSLRVAGSTDTQYF
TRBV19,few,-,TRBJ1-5,TGTGCCAGTAGTTCCCAGACCCGGGATCAGCCCCAGCATTTT,CASSSQTRDQPQHF
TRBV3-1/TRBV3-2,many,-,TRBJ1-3,TGTGCCAGCAGCCAAGAGGGGACAATGAGAAACACCATATATTTT,CASSQEGTMRNTIYF